The entry below gives a single TCR beta chain sequence along with its context. The data were taken from a study of cytotoxic CD8 clonotypes in ibrutinib-treated CLL. Study in general: Response sampling took place at median about 12 months of treatment, range 6 to 36.

The CDR3 consists of 14 residues. Germline V CDR1 and CDR2: WNHNN, SYGVQD (reference sequence). V dropped 6 bases and J dropped 4 bases, with 16 bases sitting between them. Repertoires were generated with immunoSEQ multiplex PCR, while TCRdb's copy carries only in-frame clones and drops some. The sample includes approximately 160,000 clones, about 88% of them seen just once. The clonotype was recovered from a human donor with chronic lymphocytic leukemia. The chain joins TRBV10-1 to TRBJ2-7, with D perhaps matching TRBD1 (5 bases). Source: PBMCs, taken at disease progression, from a patient treated with ibrutinib. CDR3 in amino acids: CASSPRGWPYEQYF. The CDR3 DNA follows: TGCGCCAGCAGCCCTAGGGGTTGGCCTTACGAGCAGTACTTC.